The 13 T cell receptor beta chains below all came from one sample that was sequenced in a study of T cell responses to AZD1222 COVID-19 vaccine. Clones were read by immunoSEQ multiplex PCR, and TCRdb kept only the in-frame ones, dropping some. Of 85,000 to 90,000 clones detected, more than 75% appear once; the ten largest clones hold roughly 5%. The specimen comprised peripheral blood, sampled on day 0 of MenACWY control vaccination. These TCRs come from an adult in good health.

The chain has TRBV18 and TRBJ1-2, with 7 bases aligning to TRBD1. This CDR3 has 15 amino acids. The germline V gene encodes CDR1 KGHSH and CDR2 LQKENI. V lost 5 bases and J lost 1; bases outside the gene matches: 7. The CDR3 spells CASSSRQGLNYGYTF. The CDR3 DNA sequence: TGTGCCAGCTCATCCAGACAGGGACTTAACTATGGCTACACCTTC.

The CDR3 DNA reads TGTGCCAGCTCACCAGTCGGTTTCAATGAGCAGTTCTTC. Its protein is CASSPVGFNEQFF. V usage is TRBV18 and J usage is TRBJ2-1; D call uncertain. Per the germline V gene, CDR1 is KGHSH and CDR2 is LQKENI. This CDR3 region has 13 residues. Trimming stripped 2 bases from V and 6 bases from J, with 8 bases between. The complete variable domain, with remaining parts taken from reference TRBV18 and TRBJ2-1, reads NAGVMQNPRHLVRRRGQEARLRCSPMKGHSHVYWYRQLPEEGLKFMVYLQKENIIDESGMPKERFSAEFPKEGPSILRIQQVVRGDSAAYFCASSPVGFNEQFFGPGTRLTVL.

The J gene is TRBJ2-1, the V gene TRBV5-4; D may be TRBD1 or TRBD2 (5 bases each). Trimming shortened V by 3 bases and J by 2 bases, and 12 bases separated the two germline ends. This CDR3 is 15 amino acids long. The germline CDR1 and CDR2 sequences are SGHNT and YYREEE (reference sequence). For the CDR3, the DNA is TGTGCCAGCAGCTACGGGGACCCCCCCTACAATGAGCAGTTCTTC. Protein: CASSYGDPPYNEQFF.

The chain couples TRBV5-1 to TRBJ1-1; no definite D call. Looked up from germline, CDR1 is SGHRS and CDR2 is YFSETQ. Trimming removed 5 bases from V and 1 base from J, with 9 bases in between. CDR3 length: 13 amino acids. CDR3 coding DNA: TGCGCCAGCAGTGGGAGACAGAACACTGAAGCTTTCTTT. Protein: CASSGRQNTEAFF. Full variable domain (missing parts from reference TRBV5-1 and TRBJ1-1): KAGVTQTPRYLIKTRGQQVTLSCSPISGHRSVSWYQQTPGQGLQFLFEYFSETQRNKGNFPGRFSGRQFSNSRSEMNVSTLELGDSALYLCASSGRQNTEAFFGQGTRLTVV.

This rearrangement joins TRBV11-2 to TRBJ1-2, with D hard to call. The CDR3 is made up of 12 amino acids. Germline CDR1 reads SGHAT; CDR2 reads FQNNGV. V gave up 1 base and J gave up 6 bases, with 6 bases separating them. CDR3 coding DNA: TGTGCCAGCAGCTTAGCCAGCAATGGCTACACCTTC. Its protein is CASSLASNGYTF.

The chain carries TRBV7-9 and TRBJ1-1; D is uncertain. Germline CDR1 and CDR2: SEHNR and FQNEAQ (reference sequence). This CDR3 has 13 residues. The germline V and J ends were trimmed by 2 bases and 4 bases, with 8 bases remaining between them. The CDR3 bases are TGTGCCAGCAGCTTACCGAGTGGCACTGAAGCTTTCTTT. This sequence encodes CASSLPSGTEAFF.

This chain uses TRBV28 with TRBJ1-5; TRBD1 matches at 9 bases. Germline V lookup: CDR1 MDHEN, CDR2 SYDVKM. J lost 7 bases, V lost 5 bases, and 6 bases had no gene match. The CDR3 runs to 14 residues. The chain's CDR3 is CASSRTGAWQPQHF. In DNA form, the CDR3 reads TGTGCCAGCAGTCGGACAGGGGCTTGGCAGCCCCAGCATTTT.

The rearrangement joins TRBV4-2 to TRBJ2-3, with 7 positions matching TRBD1. Germline V lookup: CDR1 LGHNA, CDR2 YNFKEQ. The trim removed 3 bases at V and 2 bases at J, leaving 8 bases unmatched. This CDR3 has 16 amino acids. The CDR3 reads CASSQHGQVNTDTQYF. DNA for the CDR3: TGTGCCAGCAGCCAGCACGGACAGGTAAACACAGATACGCAGTATTTT.

This sequence joins TRBV19 and TRBJ1-5; possibly TRBD1 for D (6 bases). Trimming cost V 1 base and J 1 base, with 11 bases left between them. This CDR3 has 16 residues. Germline V gene data show CDR1 as LNHDA and CDR2 as SQIVND (reference sequence). CDR3 in DNA: TGTGCCAGTAGTATAGTAGGCGGACAGAGCAATCAGCCCCAGCATTTT. Amino acids: CASSIVGGQSNQPQHF.

The gene calls are TRBV5-1 and TRBJ2-1; 11 positions match TRBD2. Germline assignment: CDR1 SGHRS and CDR2 YFSETQ. This CDR3 has 16 residues. Germline trimming cut 1 base from V and 7 bases from J; bases unmatched to any gene: 7. The CDR3 DNA follows: TGCGCCAGCAGCTTGTCTACTAGCGGGAGCGTAAATGAGCAGTTCTTC. This sequence encodes CASSLSTSGSVNEQFF.

The chain uses TRBV5-4 and TRBJ1-6; D uncertain. V was pared by 0 bases and J by 0 bases, with 10 bases between. The CDR3 has 17 residues. Per the germline V gene, CDR1 is SGHNT and CDR2 is YYREEE (reference sequence). The CDR3 region has the DNA TGTGCCAGCAGCTTGGGAGTCCAGAGCTCCTATAATTCACCCCTCCACTTT. Amino acids: CASSLGVQSSYNSPLHF.

The chain recombines TRBV10-3 with TRBJ2-2, with 13 bases aligning to TRBD2. The CDR3 spans 15 residues. Germline values: CDR1 ENHRY, CDR2 SYGVKD. The V segment lost 2 bases and the J segment 7 bases; nucleotides outside the gene matches: 1. For the CDR3, the DNA is TGTGCCATCAGTGAGGGACTAGCGGGAGTCGGGGAGCTGTTTTTT. Translated, it gives CAISEGLAGVGELFF.

This chain links TRBV5-6 with TRBJ2-1; 7 nucleotides align to TRBD2. Trimming at V came to 0 bases and at J to 9 bases, leaving 9 bases not matched to a gene. Germline V gene sequence: CDR1 SGHDT, CDR2 YYEEEE. The length of the CDR3 is 15 residues. CDR3 coding DNA: TGTGCCAGCAGCTTGGGGGGTGGCGGGAGCCGTGAGCAGTTCTTC. Its translation: CASSLGGGGSREQFF.